Listed here are 18 T cell receptor beta chains from one sample, sequenced in a study. From the RT-PCR reads, TCRdb called clonotypes with MiXCR, one entry per CDR3 protein. The profile shows more than 550,000 distinct CDR3 sequences, approximately 15% of them singletons. The sequencing input was memory CD4+ T cells from blood. The receptors shown here come from a female donor in good health, serving as a healthy control.

This clonotype was counted only a few times. CDR3 sequence reads: CAISESEGRANYGYTF. Here the CDR3 DNA reads TGTGCCATCAGTGAGTCGGAAGGCAGGGCCAACTATGGCTACACCTTC. This sequence joins TRBV10-3 and TRBJ1-2; weak D call: TRBD1 (5 bases). The V end lost 0 bases, the J end lost 2 bases, and 13 bases lay between the germline ends. The CDR3 has 16 residues. The germline V gene has CDR1 ENHRY and CDR2 SYGVKD.

V usage is TRBV20-1 and J usage is TRBJ2-1; D not resolved. V was clipped by 1 base and J by 7 bases, with 5 bases between them. Germline CDR1 reads DFQATT; CDR2 reads SNEGSKA (reference sequence). The CDR3 is made up of 11 amino acids. This CDR3 is CSARGLNEQFF. CDR3 nucleotides: TGCAGTGCTAGAGGTTTGAATGAGCAGTTCTTC.

This chain uses TRBV27 with TRBJ1-1; weak D call: TRBD1 (6 bases). The V gene's germline CDR1 is MNHEY and CDR2 SMNVEV (reference sequence). V lost 7 bases and J lost 1, with 19 bases in between. The length of the CDR3 is 16 residues. The CDR3 DNA reads as TGTGCCAGCAACGCTGAGGGGGGGCACGAGAACACTGAAGCTTTCTTT. Amino acids: CASNAEGGHENTEAFF.

J is TRBJ2-7 and V is TRBV12-3 or TRBV12-4; 9 positions agree with TRBD1. Trimming took 6 bases from V and 2 from J; bases not matched to a gene: 8. This CDR3 region has 15 residues. CDR3 in DNA: TGTGCCAGCAGCCGAAGTAGGACAGGGGCCTACGAGCAGTACTTC. Translation: CASSRSRTGAYEQYF.

This clonotype has only a few counts. This chain joins TRBV6-2 or TRBV6-3 and TRBJ1-1, with TRBD1 matching over 7 bases. The length of the CDR3 is 17 residues. Germline V gene sequence: CDR1 MNHEY, CDR2 SVGEGT. Germline trimming cut 6 bases from V and 8 bases from J; bases unmatched to any gene: 21. Written as DNA, the CDR3 is TGTGCCAGCAGGCGCCACCCAGGGACAGCCAAAGATCTGGAAGCTTTCTTT. It specifies CASRRHPGTAKDLEAFF.

This clonotype occurred once. V usage is TRBV11-1 and J usage is TRBJ2-7; maybe TRBD2 (5 bases). The CDR3 covers 17 residues. V gave up 1 base and J gave up 4 bases, with 20 bases separating them. The germline CDR1 and CDR2 sequences are SGHAT and FQDESV (reference sequence). The CDR3 protein is CASSLELAPRKGYEQYF. Written as DNA, the CDR3 is TGTGCCAGCAGCTTAGAGCTAGCCCCTCGAAAAGGATACGAGCAGTACTTC.

The chain uses TRBV2 and TRBJ2-4; 9 bases are shared with TRBD2. The CDR3 consists of 15 residues. With V trimmed by 8 bases and J by 6 bases, 11 bases remained unmatched. Germline-derived CDR1 and CDR2 are SNHLY and FYNNEI. This CDR3 reads CASLRSSGRVNIQYF. CDR3 nucleotides: TGTGCCAGCCTCCGTAGTAGCGGGAGAGTAAACATTCAGTACTTC. The full variable domain, rest sourced from reference TRBV2 and TRBJ2-4, is EPEVTQTPSHQVTQMGQEVILRCVPISNHLYFYWYRQILGQKVEFLVSFYNNEISEKSEIFDDQFSVERPDGSNFTLKIRSTKLEDSAMYFCASLRSSGRVNIQYFGAGTRLSVL.

The rearrangement joins TRBV6-2 or TRBV6-3 to TRBJ2-1, with 10 bases lining up with TRBD2. CDR1 is MNHEY and CDR2 is SVGEGT in the germline V gene. CDR3 length: 13 amino acids. J gave up 5 bases and V 9 bases, and 4 bases lay outside the gene matches. In DNA, the CDR3 is TGTGCCAGTAAGCGGGAGGGGAACAATGAGCAGTTCTTC. It yields the protein CASKREGNNEQFF.

V usage is TRBV20-1 and J usage is TRBJ2-1; 7 nucleotides align to TRBD1. The V gene end was trimmed by 5 bases and the J gene end by 11 bases; junction bases not matched to a gene: 15. Germline assignment: CDR1 DFQATT and CDR2 SNEGSKA (reference sequence). The CDR3 runs 14 residues. The CDR3 DNA reads TGCAGTGCTTCTCGACAGGGAGCCGACGCACAGCAGTTCTTC. Translated, it gives CSASRQGADAQQFF.

A few counts support this clonotype. V and J are TRBV28 and TRBJ2-7; unclear D gene. Germline CDR1 is MDHEN and CDR2 is SYDVKM. The germline V and J ends were trimmed by 5 bases and 3 bases, with 14 bases remaining between them. The CDR3 sequence is 14 residues long. CDR3 residues: CASSPHRRNYEQYF. In DNA form, the CDR3 reads TGTGCCAGCAGTCCTCATAGACGTAACTACGAGCAGTACTTC.

V is TRBV6-6 and J is TRBJ1-6, with TRBD1 identical over 7 bases. The CDR3 length is 15 residues. Germline values: CDR1 MNHNY, CDR2 SVGAGI (reference sequence). With V trimmed by 6 bases and J by 5 bases, 7 bases remained unmatched. Here the CDR3 reads CASSLSGTDNSPLHF. CDR3 DNA: TGTGCCAGCAGCCTCTCCGGGACAGATAATTCACCCCTCCACTTT.

This clonotype was counted many times. The J gene is TRBJ2-7, the V gene TRBV20-1, with 7 bases fitting TRBD1. Trimming removed 3 bases from V and 6 bases from J; junction bases left unmatched: 11. From germline, CDR1 is DFQATT and CDR2 SNEGSKA (reference sequence). CDR3 length: 14 residues. The CDR3 DNA reads TGCAGTGCTAGCTCGAGACAGGGTTGGGGCGAGCAGTACTTC. Translation: CSASSRQGWGEQYF.

The J gene is TRBJ2-6, the V gene TRBV7-9; 12 positions match TRBD1. This CDR3 has 18 amino acids. From germline, CDR1 is SEHNR and CDR2 FQNEAQ (reference sequence). With 1 base clipped from V and 2 bases from J, the junction kept 3 bases outside the gene matches. CDR3: CASSLGGTGGTGANVLTF. The CDR3 DNA sequence: TGTGCCAGCAGCTTAGGCGGGACAGGGGGCACTGGGGCCAACGTCCTGACTTTC.

This clonotype was detected ten times or more. The chain has TRBV20-1 and TRBJ2-7; D gene ambiguous. Germline-derived CDR1 and CDR2 are DFQATT and SNEGSKA (reference sequence). The V gene lost 2 bases and the J gene lost 2 bases, with 10 bases spanning the gap. This CDR3 has 13 amino acids. The CDR3 coding sequence is TGCAGTGCTAGACAGCTGCTGACCTACGAGCAGTACTTC. Translation: CSARQLLTYEQYF.

The chain uses TRBV24-1 and TRBJ2-7; tentative D call: TRBD2 (6 bases). The CDR3 covers 12 residues. The V end lost 7 bases, the J end lost 5 bases, and 11 bases lay between the germline ends. The V gene's germline CDR1 is KGHDR and CDR2 SFDVKD. The CDR3 nucleotides read TGTGCCACCAGCGAAAGGGAGGACGAGCAGTACTTC. Translating it yields CATSEREDEQYF.

V gene TRBV7-2 combines with J gene TRBJ2-3; tentatively, D is TRBD2 (7 bases). Germline-derived CDR1 and CDR2 are SGHTA and FQGNSA. CDR3 length: 17 residues. Between the trimmed V and J ends, which lost 5 bases and 3 bases, there was a span of 21 bases. CDR3 in DNA: TGTGCCAGCAGCCTCCGGGGGGCGGCGGGAGTGACAGATACGCAGTATTTT. Translated, it gives CASSLRGAAGVTDTQYF.

The CDR3 nucleotides are TGTGCCATACAGGGTGTCTATGGCTACACCTTC. Translating it yields CAIQGVYGYTF. The chain uses TRBV12-3 or TRBV12-4 and TRBJ1-2, with a tentative D call TRBD1 (6 bases). CDR3 length equals 11 residues. Trimming took off 10 bases at V and 4 bases at J, with 10 bases between the two ends.

This clonotype was counted only a few times. This rearrangement joins TRBV7-9 to TRBJ1-4, with unresolved D. Germline values: CDR1 SEHNR, CDR2 FQNEAQ (reference sequence). The CDR3 consists of 15 residues. V shed 5 bases and J shed 7 bases, with 17 bases lying between them. The CDR3 DNA reads as TGTGCCAGCAGCCCTTCCGTCCTGTCGGGTGAAAAACTGTTTTTT. It encodes CASSPSVLSGEKLFF. Drawing the rest from reference TRBV7-9 and TRBJ1-4, the complete variable domain is DTGVSQNPRHKITKRGQNVTFRCDPISEHNRLYWYRQTLGQGPEFLTYFQNEAQLEKSRLLSDRFSAERPKGSFSTLEIQRTEQGDSAMYLCASSPSVLSGEKLFFGSGTQLSVL.